The entry below describes one T cell receptor (beta chain). The antigen is unknown. The data were taken from a study of T cell repertoires in cytomegalovirus infection. Study details: Selection of CMV epitopes for the study included recently identified HLA-C-restricted and well-studied HLA-B-restricted ones. TCR beta signatures that were public indicated CMV infection and matching HLA type.

TCRdb re-called the reads through MiXCR, storing one row per CDR3 protein. In the table there are around 800,000 distinct CDR3 sequences, less than 35% of which are singletons. CDR3 length: 16 amino acids. V was shortened by 0 bases and J by 4 bases, with 13 bases between the two germline ends. CDR1 is LNHNV and CDR2 is YYDKDF in the germline V gene (reference sequence). The chain recombines TRBV15 with TRBJ2-1; TRBD1 is a possible D gene (6 bases). The sample in question was cultured CD8+ T cells from PBMCs, obtained from culture after CMV antigen stimulation. The sequence was collected from a human donor in good health (CMV status not recorded). Some clones in this sample may be carry-over from other donors' samples. Written as DNA, the CDR3 is TGTGCCACCAGCAGAGATAGGGCAGGGGCTTACAATGAGCAGTTCTTC. The encoded protein is CATSRDRAGAYNEQFF.